These 10 T cell receptor beta chains were sequenced from one sample in a study of T cell changes during pregnancy in multiple sclerosis. Using immunoSEQ multiplex PCR, the repertoire was profiled, and TCRdb retains in-frame clones only, with some absent. Here the sample spans roughly 38,000 clones, approximately 90% being singletons. The sample was CD8+ T cells from peripheral blood mononuclear cells, taken before pregnancy. These receptors were taken from a female donor with multiple sclerosis, enrolled in a pregnancy study.

The chain joins TRBV5-4 to TRBJ2-1; a possible D gene is TRBD2 (5 bases). V lost 0 bases, J lost 7 bases, and 14 bases lay in between. There are 15 residues in the CDR3. Looked up from germline, CDR1 is SGHNT and CDR2 is YYREEE (reference sequence). The CDR3, as DNA: TGTGCCAGCAGCTTGGCGGTCCTAGCTGCGAATGAGCAGTTCTTC. This sequence encodes CASSLAVLAANEQFF.

The chain carries TRBV4-1 and TRBJ2-7; 8 bases line up with TRBD1. This CDR3 has 16 residues. Germline V CDR1 and CDR2: MGHRA, YSYEKL. Germline trimming cut 1 base from V and 3 bases from J; bases unmatched to any gene: 8. The chain's CDR3 is CASSQVTGTGLYEQYF. The DNA for the CDR3 is TGCGCCAGCAGCCAAGTCACCGGGACAGGCCTCTACGAGCAGTACTTC.

The CDR3 bases are TGTGCCAGCAGCACAAAATCGGACAGATGGAAAGAGACCCAGTACTTC. Its translation is CASSTKSDRWKETQYF. The rearrangement joins TRBV27 to TRBJ2-5; D perhaps matches TRBD1 (6 bases). The CDR3 covers 16 residues. CDR1 and CDR2 from the germline V gene are MNHEY and SMNVEV (reference sequence). V lost 6 bases and J lost 3, with 20 bases in between.

The chain couples TRBV27 to TRBJ1-1; 10 bases match TRBD1. Germline V lookup: CDR1 MNHEY, CDR2 SMNVEV (reference sequence). The CDR3 extends over 15 amino acids. V lost 6 bases, J lost 1 base, and 5 bases stayed unmatched. The CDR3 sequence: CASRDRGRENTEAFF. The CDR3, as DNA: TGTGCCAGCAGAGACAGGGGGCGGGAGAACACTGAAGCTTTCTTT.

Sample share makes this clone medium-sized (0.01 to 0.1%). The rearrangement joins TRBV25-1 to TRBJ2-2; D is unresolved. The germline V gene has CDR1 MGHDK and CDR2 SYGVNS. Deletions cut 2 bases from V and 5 bases from J, with 9 bases between. The CDR3 length is 14 residues. The CDR3 DNA reads as TGTGCCAGCAGTGAAGAAAGAGTGACCGGGGAGCTGTTTTTT. It translates to CASSEERVTGELFF.

The chain has TRBV5-1 and TRBJ1-6; no reliable D call. V lost 1 base and J lost 11, with 7 bases in between. From germline, CDR1 is SGHRS and CDR2 YFSETQ. The CDR3 covers 12 residues. CDR3 DNA sequence: TGCGCCAGCAGCTTGAACAATGCACCCCTCCACTTT. As protein: CASSLNNAPLHF.

The V and J genes are TRBV13 and TRBJ1-1; D is undetermined. This CDR3 has 13 residues. Trimming stripped 5 bases from V and 0 bases from J, with 7 bases between. Germline values: CDR1 PRHDT, CDR2 FYEKMQ (reference sequence). CDR3 residues: CASSPGMNTEAFF. DNA of the CDR3: TGTGCCAGCAGCCCCGGGATGAACACTGAAGCTTTCTTT.

V and J are TRBV16 and TRBJ2-2; 14 bases line up with TRBD2. The CDR3 contains 16 residues. Trimming removed 4 bases from V and 4 bases from J; junction bases left unmatched: 2. From germline, CDR1 is KGHSY and CDR2 FQNENV. Here the CDR3 DNA reads TGTGCCAGCAGCCCTGGGACTAGCGGGGGCACCGGGGAGCTGTTTTTT. This encodes CASSPGTSGGTGELFF.

V gene TRBV27 combines with J gene TRBJ2-3; 8 bases fit TRBD1. Germline-derived CDR1 and CDR2 are MNHEY and SMNVEV (reference sequence). The CDR3 is made up of 14 amino acids. The ends lost 6 bases at V and 4 bases at J; junction bases unmatched: 6. The CDR3 DNA sequence: TGTGCCAGCAGCCCACAGGGGGAGGCAGATACGCAGTATTTT. Protein sequence: CASSPQGEADTQYF.

The genes are TRBV7-9 and TRBJ2-1; D is unresolved. Germline values: CDR1 SEHNR, CDR2 FQNEAQ (reference sequence). The CDR3 totals 16 residues. Trimming removed 5 bases at V and 0 bases at J, with 14 bases between. The CDR3 sequence: CASSPYSGTSYNEQFF. The DNA of the CDR3 is TGTGCCAGCAGCCCCTATAGTGGTACCTCCTACAATGAGCAGTTCTTC.